This section outlines one TCR beta chain sequence together with its context. Its specificity is not known. The CDR3 covers 14 residues. Between the trimmed V and J ends, which lost 2 bases and 5 bases, there was a span of 12 bases. Germline assignment: CDR1 KGHSH and CDR2 LQKENI. The record originates from a study of graft-versus-host responses after intestinal transplantation. Study information: All of the recipients had induction that used anti-thymocyte globulin, then tacrolimus and steroids for about 3 years. Study-level findings and limits: The highest levels of circulating GvH clones went along with early declines in HvG clones after transplant.

TCRdb's table, derived via immunoSEQ multiplex PCR, lists solely in-frame clones and lacks some. The profile covers some 39,000 clones, with roughly nine tenths appearing a single time and less than 8.5% taken by the ten largest. The rearrangement uses TRBV18 and TRBJ1-2, with a possible D match to TRBD1 (5 bases). The TCR comes from a human patient who received an intestinal transplant, so some T cells may come from the graft donor. Sequenced material: PBMCs, taken 267 days after transplant. The CDR3 sequence is CASSPGTDFYGYTF. CDR3 sequence (DNA): TGTGCCAGCTCACCAGGGACCGATTTTTATGGCTACACCTTC.